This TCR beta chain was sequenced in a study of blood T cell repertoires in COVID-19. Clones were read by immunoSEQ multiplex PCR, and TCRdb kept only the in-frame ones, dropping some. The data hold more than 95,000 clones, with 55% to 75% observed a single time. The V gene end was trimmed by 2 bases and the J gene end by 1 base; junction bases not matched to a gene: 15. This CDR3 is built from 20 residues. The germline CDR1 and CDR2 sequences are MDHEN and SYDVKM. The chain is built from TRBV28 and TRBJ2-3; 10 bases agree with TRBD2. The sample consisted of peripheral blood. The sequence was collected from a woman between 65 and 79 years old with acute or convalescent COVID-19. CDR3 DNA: TGTGCCAGCAGTTTAGCCTGGATAGCGGGAGGTGGGTGGGGCACAGATACGCAGTATTTT. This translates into CASSLAWIAGGGWGTDTQYF. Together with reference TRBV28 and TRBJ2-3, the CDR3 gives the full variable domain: DVKVTQSSRYLVKRTGEKVFLECVQDMDHENMFWYRQDPGLGLRLIYFSYDVKMKEKGDIPEGYSVSREKKERFSLILESASTNQTSMYLCASSLAWIAGGGWGTDTQYFGPGTRLTVL.